Listed below are T cell receptor beta chains from one sample, sequenced in a study of T-cell reconstitution after alpha-beta-depleted transplantation in children. TCRdb fed the PCR reads into MiXCR, producing one record per CDR3 protein. The sample carries around 450,000 distinct CDR3 sequences, about a sixth recorded once. The material was PBMCs, mostly from graft donor cells, obtained 360 days after TCRalphabeta/CD19-depleted stem cell transplant. The receptors come from a boy less than two years old who had a stem cell transplant for Wiskott-Aldrich syndrome, so the T cells may come from the graft donor. CDR3s include the opening cysteine and the closing phenylalanine or tryptophan. Fields, in order: clone size, V gene, D gene, J gene, CDR3 protein, CDR3 DNA. The D gene is left open where the match is weak. Size values are once, few and many counts, or a class for expanded clones, and some rows have none.

many	TRBV7-9	-	TRBJ1-2	CASSLRISTNGYTF	TGTGCCAGCAGCTTACGTATTTCAACAAATGGCTACACCTTC
-	TRBV24-1	-	TRBJ1-5	CATSEGVSNQPQHF	TGTGCCACCAGTGAAGGGGTAAGCAATCAGCCCCAGCATTTT
-	TRBV29-1	-	TRBJ2-3	CSVERDTDTQYF	TGCAGCGTTGAACGGGACACAGATACGCAGTATTTT
-	TRBV7-9	TRBD1	TRBJ2-7	CASSPHPGTGLAYEQYF	TGTGCCAGCAGCCCTCACCCTGGGACAGGTTTAGCCTACGAGCAGTACTTC
-	TRBV6-5	-	TRBJ2-1	CASSYSKAQGPPQFF	TGTGCCAGCAGTTACTCGAAGGCTCAGGGGCCCCCGCAGTTCTTC
-	TRBV4-1	-	TRBJ2-7	CASSQRLTGSRNEQYF	TGCGCCAGCAGCCAAAGGCTCACAGGGAGCAGAAACGAGCAGTACTTC
-	TRBV5-1	-	TRBJ2-1	CASSLGPGLGYNEQFF	TGCGCCAGCAGCTTGGGTCCGGGGCTGGGATACAATGAGCAGTTCTTC
-	TRBV10-3	TRBD2	TRBJ2-7	CAISENWLGGEQYF	TGTGCCATCAGTGAAAACTGGCTCGGGGGGGAGCAGTACTTC
-	TRBV15	-	TRBJ2-7	CATSRDRERQYF	TGTGCCACCAGCAGAGACCGGGAACGGCAGTACTTC
-	TRBV27	-	TRBJ2-5	CASSLLLGETQYF	TGTGCCAGCAGTTTACTCTTAGGGGAGACCCAGTACTTC
-	TRBV7-9	-	TRBJ2-6	CASRPGPMAGANVLTF	TGTGCCAGCCGTCCCGGACCTATGGCTGGGGCCAACGTCCTGACTTTC
-	TRBV6-1	TRBD1	TRBJ2-2	CASSTAGGTGELFF	TGTGCCAGTTCGACAGCAGGGGGTACCGGGGAGCTGTTTTTT
few	TRBV24-1	-	TRBJ2-2	CATSRYSNTAGELFF	TGTGCCACCAGCCGATACTCAAACACAGCCGGGGAGCTGTTTTTT
few	TRBV5-6	TRBD2	TRBJ2-1	CASSRLAGGPSYEQFF	TGTGCCAGCAGCAGACTAGCGGGAGGGCCGAGTTATGAGCAGTTCTTC
-	TRBV20-1	TRBD2	TRBJ2-3	CSARDTSGYTDTQYF	TGCAGTGCTAGAGATACTAGCGGATACACAGATACGCAGTATTTT
-	TRBV7-9	TRBD2	TRBJ2-7	CASSPRETSVEYF	TGTGCCAGCAGCCCTCGGGAAACTAGCGTAGAGTACTTC
few	TRBV24-1	-	TRBJ2-5	CATSDASERVQETQYF	TGTGCCACCAGTGATGCCTCCGAGCGGGTCCAAGAGACCCAGTACTTC
-	TRBV10-3	-	TRBJ2-7	CAISERSDFSYEQYF	TGTGCCATCAGTGAACGTTCGGATTTCTCCTACGAGCAGTACTTC
few	TRBV6-1	-	TRBJ2-5	CASSPLRTQYF	TGTGCCAGCAGTCCTCTAAGGACCCAGTACTTC
-	TRBV2	TRBD1	TRBJ2-3	CASSTIQGAMADSQYF	TGTGCCAGCAGTACAATACAGGGGGCGATGGCAGATTCGCAGTATTTT
-	TRBV5-1	-	TRBJ2-7	CASSFGGFRSYEQYF	TGCGCCAGCAGCTTTGGGGGGTTCCGCTCCTACGAGCAGTACTTC
-	TRBV4-1	-	TRBJ2-5	CASSQRGLQETQYF	TGCGCCAGCAGCCAAAGGGGTCTCCAAGAGACCCAGTACTTC
-	TRBV27	-	TRBJ2-5	CASSLLGAEETQYF	TGTGCCAGCAGTTTATTAGGGGCTGAGGAGACCCAGTACTTC
-	TRBV2	TRBD1	TRBJ1-4	CASSWTGDLNEKLFF	TGTGCCAGCAGTTGGACAGGAGACCTTAATGAAAAACTGTTTTTT
-	TRBV3-1	-	TRBJ2-7	CASSQDQGYEQYF	TGTGCCAGCAGCCAAGATCAGGGTTACGAGCAGTACTTC
many	TRBV30	-	TRBJ2-3	CAWGFTLAPDTQYF	TGTGCCTGGGGATTCACCCTAGCGCCAGATACGCAGTATTTT
-	TRBV2	-	TRBJ2-5	CASSEYPQETQYF	TGTGCCAGCAGTGAATATCCCCAAGAGACCCAGTACTTC
-	TRBV18	TRBD1	TRBJ1-3	CASSPYRGPGNTIYF	TGTGCCAGCTCACCGTACAGGGGGCCCGGAAACACCATATATTTT
-	TRBV2	-	TRBJ2-1	CASSDWNEQFF	TGTGCCAGCAGTGATTGGAATGAGCAGTTCTTC
few	TRBV29-1	TRBD2	TRBJ2-7	CSAGLAGTRSSYEQYF	TGCAGCGCCGGACTAGCCGGAACCCGAAGCTCCTACGAGCAGTACTTC
-	TRBV20-1	TRBD2	TRBJ2-1	CSLQRDRNNEQFF	TGCAGTCTACAGCGGGACCGCAACAATGAGCAGTTCTTC
-	TRBV29-1	TRBD1	TRBJ2-1	CSVRASGGYNEQFF	TGCAGCGTTAGAGCCTCAGGGGGTTACAATGAGCAGTTCTTC
few	TRBV12-3/TRBV12-4	-	TRBJ2-1	CASSFSPFNEQFF	TGTGCCAGCAGTTTTTCGCCTTTTAATGAGCAGTTCTTC
-	TRBV9	-	TRBJ2-1	CASGLGGPLYNEQFF	TGTGCCAGCGGCCTGGGGGGGCCGCTCTACAATGAGCAGTTCTTC
few	TRBV6-2/TRBV6-3	-	TRBJ2-1	CASSYSTGPGDEQFF	TGTGCCAGCAGTTACTCGACAGGCCCAGGGGATGAGCAGTTCTTC
once	TRBV12-3/TRBV12-4	-	TRBJ2-7	CASTPAGDYEQYF	TGTGCCAGCACCCCCGCCGGGGACTACGAGCAGTACTTC
-	TRBV6-1	-	TRBJ2-7	CASSRLDSKVYEQYF	TGTGCCAGCAGTCGCCTCGACAGTAAGGTTTACGAGCAGTACTTC
-	TRBV9	-	TRBJ1-1	CASSVQAESNTEAFF	TGTGCCAGCAGCGTCCAGGCGGAGTCGAACACTGAAGCTTTCTTT
few	TRBV20-1	-	TRBJ2-3	CSAWIISLPTDTQYF	TGCAGTGCTTGGATAATTAGCCTACCGACAGATACGCAGTATTTT
-	TRBV6-1	-	TRBJ2-7	CASSGVLRYEQYF	TGTGCCAGTTCAGGGGTTCTTCGCTACGAGCAGTACTTC
once	TRBV29-1	-	TRBJ2-6	CSVGRQRVNVLTF	TGCAGCGTGGGGAGACAGCGGGTCAACGTCCTGACTTTC
-	TRBV6-1	-	TRBJ1-1	CASNPAGENTEAFF	TGTGCCAGCAACCCAGCAGGGGAGAACACTGAAGCTTTCTTT